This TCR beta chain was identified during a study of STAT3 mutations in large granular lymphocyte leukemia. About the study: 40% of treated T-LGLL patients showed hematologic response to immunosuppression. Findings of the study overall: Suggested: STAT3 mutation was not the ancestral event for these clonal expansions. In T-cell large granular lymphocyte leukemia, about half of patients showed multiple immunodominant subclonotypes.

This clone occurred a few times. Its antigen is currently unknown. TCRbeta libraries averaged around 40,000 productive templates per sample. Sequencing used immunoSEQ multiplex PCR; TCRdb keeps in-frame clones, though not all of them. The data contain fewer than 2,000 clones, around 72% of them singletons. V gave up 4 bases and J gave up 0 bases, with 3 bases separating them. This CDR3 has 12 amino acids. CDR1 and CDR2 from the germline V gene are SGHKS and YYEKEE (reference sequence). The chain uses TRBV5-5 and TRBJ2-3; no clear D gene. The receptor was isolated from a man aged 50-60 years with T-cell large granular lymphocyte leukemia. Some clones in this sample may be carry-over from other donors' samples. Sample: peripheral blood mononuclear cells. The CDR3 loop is CASSPSTDTQYF. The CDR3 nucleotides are TGTGCCAGCAGCCCCAGCACAGATACGCAGTATTTT.